These T cell receptor beta chains were read from a single sample in a study of shared clonotypes between healthy human individuals. The method was immunoSEQ multiplex PCR; TCRdb's version includes in-frame clones alone and lacks a portion of them. Of 2 million to 2.5 million clones in the sample, 90% to 97% are singletons; the top ten hold roughly 0.13%. Sequenced material: naive CD4+ T cells sorted from blood. These receptors were collected from a man aged 18 to 30 in good health. CDR3s include the opening cysteine and the closing phenylalanine or tryptophan. D genes are given only for firm matches. Only some rows state a clone size, as once, few, many or a class for expanded clones.

V,D,size,J,DNA,CDR3
TRBV11-3,TRBD1,.,TRBJ1-1,TGTGCCAGCAGCTTGAGGGGGCTGAACACTGAAGCTTTCTTT,CASSLRGLNTEAFF
TRBV6-1,TRBD1,.,TRBJ2-7,TGTGCCAGCAGCTGGACAGGGTTCGACGAGCAGTACTTC,CASSWTGFDEQYF
TRBV2,.,.,TRBJ1-4,TGTGCCAGCAGTGGACAGGCCGCAACTAATGAAAAACTGTTTTTT,CASSGQAATNEKLFF
TRBV6-5,.,once,TRBJ1-5,TGTGCCAGCAGTCCCACGGTCAGGGGACAGCCCCAGCATTTT,CASSPTVRGQPQHF
TRBV5-4,.,once,TRBJ1-2,TGTGCCAGCAGCCCCGACGGGGGCGGAGTAAACTATGGCTACACCTTC,CASSPDGGGVNYGYTF
TRBV30,.,.,TRBJ1-1,TGTGCCTGGAGTGCTGCGCGGGAAGCTTTCTTT,CAWSAAREAFF
TRBV18,TRBD1,.,TRBJ2-7,TGTGCCAGCCGGACAGGGGGCGAGGCCTACGAGCAGTACTTC,CASRTGGEAYEQYF
TRBV10-3,.,.,TRBJ2-2,TGTGCCATCGCCCAAACCGGGGAGCTGTTTTTT,CAIAQTGELFF
TRBV18,TRBD1,.,TRBJ1-1,TGTGCCAGCTCACCAATGAAGGGGGCGTCCAACACTGAAGCTTTCTTT,CASSPMKGASNTEAFF
TRBV2,TRBD2,.,TRBJ2-7,TGTGCCAGCAAGGGACTAGCGGCCGCCTACGAGCAGTACTTC,CASKGLAAAYEQYF
TRBV18,TRBD2,.,TRBJ2-7,TGTGCCAGCTCAAGTACAGGGACTAGCTACGAGCAGTACTTC,CASSSTGTSYEQYF
TRBV2,.,.,TRBJ2-2,TGTGCCAGCATGGGACCCGGGGAGCTGTTTTTT,CASMGPGELFF
TRBV14,.,.,TRBJ1-1,TGTGCCAGCAGCCAAGATGGGAAGGGTGGCACTGAAGCTTTCTTT,CASSQDGKGGTEAFF
TRBV5-1,TRBD1,.,TRBJ1-3,TGCGCCAGCAGCATGGGACAGAACTCTGGAAACACCATATATTTT,CASSMGQNSGNTIYF
TRBV5-4,TRBD2,.,TRBJ2-1,TGTGCCAGCAGCCGAGGACTAGCGGGAGATCAGGAGCAGTTCTTC,CASSRGLAGDQEQFF
TRBV11-2,.,.,TRBJ1-1,TGTGCCAGCAGGCCTCTAGGGGCTGAAGCTTTCTTT,CASRPLGAEAFF
TRBV7-2,TRBD1,.,TRBJ2-7,TGTGCCAGCAGCCCCGGACAGGCCCGCTACGAGCAGTACTTC,CASSPGQARYEQYF
TRBV7-8,.,once,TRBJ1-4,TGTGCCAGCAGCGCTTTTACAGGGATCGATGAAAAACTGTTTTTT,CASSAFTGIDEKLFF
TRBV6-1,TRBD1,.,TRBJ1-1,TGTGCCAGCAACCCACCGACAGGGTTGGCTTTCTTT,CASNPPTGLAFF
TRBV14,TRBD1,.,TRBJ2-5,TGTGCCAGCAGCCAACGGGACAGCCCTCAAGAGACCCAGTACTTC,CASSQRDSPQETQYF
TRBV5-1,TRBD1,.,TRBJ1-2,TGCGCCAGCAGCTTCGACAGGGATGGCTACACCTTC,CASSFDRDGYTF
TRBV10-1,.,once,TRBJ2-2,TGCGCCAGCAGCAACAGGGAGGCCGGGGAGCTGTTTTTT,CASSNREAGELFF
TRBV18,.,.,TRBJ1-5,TGTGCCAGCTCACCTACGGGGGCGAGCAATCAGCCCCAGCATTTT,CASSPTGASNQPQHF
TRBV6-5,TRBD1,once,TRBJ1-6,TGTGCCAGCGGGACAGGGCTCATCCAAATTTCACCCCTCCACTTT,CASGTGLIQISPLHF
TRBV4-1,TRBD1,.,TRBJ1-1,TGCGCCAGCACCTTGGGACAGGGGGCTTTAGGCACTGAAGCTTTCTTT,CASTLGQGALGTEAFF
TRBV6-1,.,.,TRBJ1-2,TGTGCCAGCAGGGGAGGGGTCGTTCAAGACTATGGCTACACCTTC,CASRGGVVQDYGYTF
TRBV7-9,.,.,TRBJ2-3,TGTGCCAGCAGCTTAGCCCCGGGGGCGTATACGCAGTATTTT,CASSLAPGAYTQYF
TRBV7-9,.,.,TRBJ2-2,TGTGCCAGCAGCTCCTCGGTCTATAACACCGGGGAGCTGTTTTTT,CASSSSVYNTGELFF
TRBV7-6,TRBD2,.,TRBJ2-6,TGTGCCAGCAGCCCAAAAGCCGGGACTAGCGGCGCTGGGGCCAACGTCCTGACTTTC,CASSPKAGTSGAGANVLTF
TRBV5-4,.,.,TRBJ1-2,TGTGCCAGCAGCTTGGATGTCCTATCGGATGGCTACACCTTC,CASSLDVLSDGYTF
TRBV5-8,.,.,TRBJ2-4,TGTGCCAGCAGCCAGGGACACGGCGGAGCCAAAAACATTCAGTACTTC,CASSQGHGGAKNIQYF
TRBV6-1,.,.,TRBJ1-5,TGTGCCAGCAGTGAAGCGCTTGGGAATCAGCCCCAGCATTTT,CASSEALGNQPQHF
TRBV5-6,.,once,TRBJ2-7,TGTGCCAGCAGCCCCACTAGAGGAGCGCTCTACGAGCAGTACTTC,CASSPTRGALYEQYF
TRBV7-9,.,.,TRBJ1-6,TGTGCCAGCAGCTTCAGGGGAGAGAATTCACCCCTCCACTTT,CASSFRGENSPLHF
TRBV4-3,.,.,TRBJ2-5,TGCGCCAGCAGCCAAGATAGGGGGGTGGCCCAAGAGACCCAGTACTTC,CASSQDRGVAQETQYF
TRBV5-6,.,.,TRBJ1-4,TGTGCCAGCGGCTCCCGGACCCCAAATGAAAAACTGTTTTTT,CASGSRTPNEKLFF
TRBV5-4,.,.,TRBJ1-4,TGTGCCAGCAGCTTGGACAGCCCTAATGAAAAACTGTTTTTT,CASSLDSPNEKLFF
TRBV30,.,.,TRBJ1-2,TGTGCCTGGAGTCGGACAGCCTATGGCTACACCTTC,CAWSRTAYGYTF
TRBV7-9,.,few,TRBJ1-1,TGTGCCAGCAGCTTAGAAGCGAACACTGAAGCTTTCTTT,CASSLEANTEAFF
TRBV28,.,.,TRBJ1-5,TGTGCCAGCACCTTCACCGGGCCGACCCAGCCCCAGCATTTT,CASTFTGPTQPQHF